The T cell receptor beta chain under discussion was sequenced for a study of blood T cell repertoires in COVID-19. Study as a whole: The study drew acute and convalescent COVID-19 samples from the United States, Italy and Spain. PBMCs, B-cell-depleted T cells, or T cells provided the cDNA or gDNA that made up the material.

Data came from immunoSEQ multiplex PCR; TCRdb stores just in-frame clones and leaves some out. The sample holds around 63,000 clones, roughly 88% seen once. Germline CDR1 is SGHRS and CDR2 is YFSETQ. V shed 4 bases and J shed 3 bases, with 19 bases lying between them. The CDR3 covers 17 residues. The sample was peripheral blood. The chain is built from TRBV5-1 and TRBJ2-2, with TRBD2 as a possible D gene (6 bases). The clonotype comes from a woman of 80 years or more with acute or convalescent COVID-19. The CDR3 region has the DNA TGCGCCAGCAGCGTGGGACTCCAAGACCTCTACACCGGGGAGCTGTTTTTT. This gives the protein CASSVGLQDLYTGELFF.